Listed here is a single TCR beta chain. Its cognate antigen is unknown. The data originate from a study of CD8 T cells in ankylosing spondylitis. General study points: Reportedly, matched ankylosing spondylitis synovial fluid was significantly enriched for disease-linked clones. For ankylosing spondylitis blood, a TCR beta motif of 7 or 8 highly homologous variants appeared characteristic. Reactive arthritis synovial fluid and blood were previously reported to contain some motif variants. CD8+ cells made up the disease-linked clones, which were relatively rare in peripheral blood.

Germline V gives CDR1 SGHVS, CDR2 FQNEAQ. The CDR3 is 16 amino acids. V shed 5 bases and J 7 bases; nucleotides not matched to a gene: 16. TCRdb fed the 5' RACE reads into MiXCR, producing one record per CDR3 protein. Of roughly 240,000 distinct CDR3 sequences detected, 7% to 10% appear once; the ten largest clones hold 4% to 5%. Sequencing used blood, either unsorted or a sorted T cell fraction (not recorded which). The chain is built from TRBV7-8 and TRBJ1-2; 7 bases are shared with TRBD1. The sequence came from a female donor with ankylosing spondylitis or in good health (not recorded which). This chain's CDR3 is CASSVGQRSLEGGYTF. The DNA of the CDR3 is TGTGCCAGCAGCGTGGGACAGCGGTCGCTGGAAGGTGGCTACACCTTC.